Listed here are 32 T cell receptor beta chains from one sample, sequenced in a study of cytomegalovirus exposure and HLA in healthy donors. Both 60 Vbeta primers and 13 Jbeta primers went into the PCR. Method: immunoSEQ multiplex PCR; TCRdb's copy keeps in-frame clones and lacks some. This table holds more than 85,000 clones, roughly three quarters found once. Sequenced material: PBMCs. Receptor source: a man in his forties in good health and CMV-seronegative.

The chain joins TRBV5-6 to TRBJ1-1; 12 bases agree with TRBD1. Trimming cost V 4 bases and J 11 bases; bases outside gene matches: 12. This CDR3 comprises 15 residues. The germline V gene has CDR1 SGHDT and CDR2 YYEEEE. CDR3 protein: CASSPKMGTGGGAFF. The CDR3 bases are TGTGCCAGCAGCCCAAAGATGGGGACAGGGGGCGGTGCTTTCTTT.

This sequence joins TRBV19 and TRBJ2-2; perhaps TRBD2 as D (5 bases). Germline V gene lookup returns CDR1 LNHDA and CDR2 SQIVND (reference sequence). This CDR3 contains 14 residues. Trimming stripped 5 bases from V and 6 bases from J, with 13 bases between. As DNA, the CDR3 is TGTGCCAGTAGTTTTACTAGGTCGGCCGGGGAGCTGTTTTTT. Encoded protein: CASSFTRSAGELFF.

The gene calls are TRBV6-5 and TRBJ1-6; 7 bases align to TRBD1. The CDR3 is 14 amino acids. The V segment lost 7 bases and the J segment 8 bases; nucleotides outside the gene matches: 8. Germline CDR1 and CDR2: MNHEY and SVGAGI. The chain's CDR3 is CASKRDTGDSPLHF. The CDR3 nucleotides are TGTGCCAGCAAAAGAGATACAGGGGATTCACCCCTCCACTTT.

The chain joins TRBV4-3 to TRBJ2-7, with D maybe TRBD1 (5 bases). The CDR3 is 15 residues long. CDR1 is LGHNA, CDR2 YSLEER, per germline. V was cut by 4 bases and J by 5 bases, with 18 bases left in between. CDR3 sequence reads: CASSRNPGNVHEQYF. In nucleotides, the CDR3 is TGCGCCAGCAGCCGAAACCCAGGGAATGTCCACGAGCAGTACTTC.

The chain employs TRBV11-2 and TRBJ1-2, with TRBD1 matching over 11 bases. Trimming removed 7 bases from V and 5 bases from J; junction bases left unmatched: 6. Germline values: CDR1 SGHAT, CDR2 FQNNGV. The CDR3 is made up of 14 amino acids. The CDR3 region is CASTRRDRGYGYTF. In DNA form, the CDR3 reads TGTGCCAGCACTCGAAGGGACAGGGGGTATGGCTACACCTTC.

The table lists this clone with a few counts. The chain couples TRBV11-3 to TRBJ1-6; D is undetermined. The germline CDR1 and CDR2 sequences are SGHNT and YENEEA. This CDR3 spans 14 amino acids. V was trimmed by 4 bases and J by 0 bases, leaving 4 bases between them. CDR3 region: CASSWSSYNSPLHF. CDR3 nucleotides: TGTGCCAGCAGCTGGAGCTCCTATAATTCACCCCTCCACTTT.

This clone has a handful of counts. V is TRBV28 and J is TRBJ1-5; D is possibly TRBD1 (6 bases). V shed 1 base and J shed 7 bases, with 11 bases lying between them. This CDR3 is 14 amino acids long. Per germline, CDR1 MDHEN and CDR2 SYDVKM. The CDR3 DNA sequence: TGTGCCAGCAGTTTATTGGGGGCCTGGCAGCCCCAGCATTTT. Its translation: CASSLLGAWQPQHF.

The rearrangement uses TRBV11-2 and TRBJ2-3, with a weak D call TRBD2 (6 bases). The germline V and J ends were trimmed by 4 bases and 7 bases, with 24 bases remaining between them. CDR1 and CDR2 (germline): SGHAT, FQNNGV. The CDR3 totals 17 residues. The CDR3 reads CASSSLGGVGKVNTQYF. CDR3 DNA: TGTGCCAGCAGCTCCCTCGGCGGGGTAGGGAAGGTGAATACGCAGTATTTT. The full variable domain, in which reference TRBV11-2 and TRBJ2-3 provide the parts outside the CDR3, is EAGVAQSPRYKIIEKRQSVAFWCNPISGHATLYWYQQILGQGPKLLIQFQNNGVVDDSQLPKDRFSAERLKGVDSTLKIQPAKLEDSAVYLCASSSLGGVGKVNTQYFGPGTRLTVL.

The chain is built from TRBV14 and TRBJ2-1, with D maybe TRBD1 (5 bases). Germline-derived CDR1 and CDR2 are SGHDN and FVKESK. The V end was cut by 0 bases, the J end by 12 bases, with 9 bases between. This CDR3 has 12 amino acids. The CDR3 here is CASSQEGGAQFF. CDR3 DNA sequence: TGTGCCAGCAGCCAAGAAGGTGGGGCGCAGTTCTTC. Full variable domain (remainder filled in from reference TRBV14 and TRBJ2-1): EAGVTQFPSHSVIEKGQTVTLRCDPISGHDNLYWYRRVMGKEIKFLLHFVKESKQDESGMPNNRFLAERTGGTYSTLKVQPAELEDSGVYFCASSQEGGAQFFGPGTRLTVL.

With regard to this clone: The sample has other DNA sequences that encode this CDR3 too. V usage is TRBV28 and J usage is TRBJ1-5; 9 bases are shared with TRBD1. In germline, CDR1 is MDHEN, CDR2 SYDVKM. CDR3 length: 16 residues. V dropped 1 base and J dropped 4; count of bases not matched to a gene: 5. The CDR3 reads CASSLFRQGGNQPQHF. CDR3 DNA sequence: TGTGCCAGCAGTTTATTTCGACAGGGGGGTAATCAGCCCCAGCATTTT.

The chain couples TRBV10-2 to TRBJ2-2; TRBD1 might be the D (6 bases). This CDR3 is built from 14 residues. The germline V gene encodes CDR1 WSHSY and CDR2 SAAADI. The ends were cut back, 6 bases at V and 9 bases at J, with 17 bases in the middle. Here the CDR3 DNA reads TGCGCCAGCAGACAGGGACCTAGGGGCTGGGAGCTGTTTTTT. It is translated as CASRQGPRGWELFF.

This chain joins TRBV27 and TRBJ2-7, with TRBD1 matching 10 bases. V was pared by 5 bases and J by 5 bases, with 3 bases of the junction left unmatched. This CDR3 region has 13 residues. Germline V gene sequence: CDR1 MNHEY, CDR2 SMNVEV (reference sequence). Here the CDR3 reads CASSDRGLDEQYF. The DNA of the CDR3 is TGTGCCAGCAGTGACAGGGGGCTGGACGAGCAGTACTTC.

J is TRBJ1-1 and V is TRBV6-5; TRBD1 matches at 9 bases. CDR3 size: 14 residues. Trimming cost V 5 bases and J 1 base; bases outside gene matches: 2. The germline V gene has CDR1 MNHEY and CDR2 SVGAGI. CDR3 DNA: TGTGCCAGCAGTCCGGACAGGGGGAACACTGAAGCTTTCTTT. Translation: CASSPDRGNTEAFF.

The V call is TRBV4-1, the J call TRBJ1-5; D not certain. Germline V gene data show CDR1 as MGHRA and CDR2 as YSYEKL. The V and J ends lost 0 bases and 7 bases respectively, with 7 bases between them. This CDR3 has 13 residues. Written as DNA, the CDR3 is TGCGCCAGCAGCCAAGAGCGGGGACAGCCCCAGCATTTT. As protein: CASSQERGQPQHF.

The chain employs TRBV7-9 and TRBJ2-1, with 12 bases lining up with TRBD2. V was pared by 6 bases and J by 7 bases, with 10 bases of the junction left unmatched. The CDR3 is 16 residues long. Looked up from germline, CDR1 is SEHNR and CDR2 is FQNEAQ (reference sequence). DNA for the CDR3: TGTGCCAGCAGGAAGACTAGCGGGAGCTCTAGGAATGAGCAGTTCTTC. It specifies CASRKTSGSSRNEQFF.

The rearrangement joins TRBV29-1 to TRBJ2-5, with 7 positions matching TRBD1. CDR3 size: 11 residues. V lost 7 bases, J lost 5 bases, and 4 bases stayed unmatched. Germline V gene sequence: CDR1 SQVTM, CDR2 ANQGSEA. The CDR3 DNA is TGCAGCGGGGGCAGGGGGGAGACCCAGTACTTC. Protein product: CSGGRGETQYF.

J is TRBJ1-2 and V is TRBV9; possible D gene TRBD1, 6 bases. Trimming removed 0 bases from V and 3 bases from J, with 12 bases in between. Germline-derived CDR1 and CDR2 are SGDLS and YYNGEE. This CDR3 is built from 15 residues. The CDR3 loop is CASSVAPAGDYGYTF. CDR3 bases: TGTGCCAGCAGCGTAGCTCCGGCAGGGGACTATGGCTACACCTTC. Full variable domain (rest looked up from reference TRBV9 and TRBJ1-2): DSGVTQTPKHLITATGQRVTLRCSPRSGDLSVYWYQQSLDQGLQFLIQYYNGEERAKGNILERFSAQQFPDLHSELNLSSLELGDSALYFCASSVAPAGDYGYTFGSGTRLTVV.

In its sample, this clone was seen once. This chain uses TRBV6-5 with TRBJ2-3; 8 bases are shared with TRBD2. Trimming removed 6 bases from V and 8 bases from J; junction bases left unmatched: 10. Germline V gene sequence: CDR1 MNHEY, CDR2 SVGAGI. There are 14 residues in the CDR3. CDR3 nucleotide sequence: TGTGCCAGCAGCCGGGAGGGGAGGGGTGGTACGCAGTATTTT. Encoded protein: CASSREGRGGTQYF.

To note about this clone: One end of the junction is discordant with germline, which a read error may explain. The rearrangement joins TRBV4-3 to TRBJ2-3; D remains unclear. Germline CDR1 reads LGHNA; CDR2 reads YSLEER. This CDR3 comprises 14 residues. CDR3 in amino acids: CASSQGGGTYTQYF. The CDR3 region has the DNA TGCGCCAGCAGCCAAGGTGGCGGCACATATACGCAGTATTTT.

The CDR3 DNA reads TGTGCCAGCAGCTCGGGTGGAGCGGGGGGGCCCTACGAGCAGTACTTC. Encoded protein: CASSSGGAGGPYEQYF. The chain combines TRBV7-2 with TRBJ2-7, with 10 bases fitting TRBD2. V was clipped by 4 bases and J by 2 bases; unmatched bases: 8. The germline V gene encodes CDR1 SGHTA and CDR2 FQGNSA. The CDR3 length is 16 residues.

The chain couples TRBV2 to TRBJ1-2; no definite D call. The CDR3 loop spans 13 amino acids. Trimming cost V 6 bases and J 8 bases, with 16 bases left between them. Germline V CDR1 and CDR2: SNHLY, FYNNEI. In DNA, the CDR3 is TGTGCCAGCAGAGAGGGTAACCTGGGGGGCTACACCTTC. It encodes CASREGNLGGYTF.

This rearrangement joins TRBV27 to TRBJ2-7; a possible D gene is TRBD1 (5 bases). The germline V gene encodes CDR1 MNHEY and CDR2 SMNVEV (reference sequence). The CDR3 totals 13 residues. Trimming cost V 2 bases and J 3 bases, with 8 bases left between them. CDR3 DNA sequence: TGTGCCAGCAGTTTAAGGCAGGGCTACGAGCAGTACTTC. Protein: CASSLRQGYEQYF.

The gene calls are TRBV9 and TRBJ2-2; 7 positions agree with TRBD1. J lost 4 bases, V lost 5 bases, and 2 bases had no gene match. Germline V gene lookup returns CDR1 SGDLS and CDR2 YYNGEE. The CDR3 is 13 residues long. In nucleotides, the CDR3 is TGTGCCAGCAGACAGGGGAGCACCGGGGAGCTGTTTTTT. Its translation: CASRQGSTGELFF.

A single count supports this clone. This chain uses TRBV7-2 with TRBJ2-3, with TRBD2 as a possible D gene (5 bases). V lost 5 bases to trimming and J lost 4 bases, with 13 bases between them. Germline CDR1 is SGHTA and CDR2 is FQGNSA. The CDR3 sequence is 14 residues long. CDR3: CASSPRVVPDTQYF. The CDR3 coding sequence is TGTGCCAGCAGCCCGCGGGTGGTCCCAGATACGCAGTATTTT.

The CDR3 DNA sequence: TGTGCCAGCAGCGTAGCCCCAGGGGCTGGCTATGGCTACACCTTC. Residues: CASSVAPGAGYGYTF. The rearrangement links TRBV9 to TRBJ1-2; weak D call: TRBD1 (6 bases). This CDR3 is 15 amino acids long. V gave up 0 bases and J gave up 4 bases, with 13 bases separating them. Germline CDR1 SGDLS, CDR2 YYNGEE.

This chain connects TRBV30 to TRBJ1-1; D unclear. The CDR3 spans 12 residues. Germline CDR1 and CDR2: GTSNPN and SVGIG (reference sequence). V was trimmed by 0 bases and J by 10 bases, leaving 12 bases between them. The CDR3 loop reads CAWSVSGGGAFF. Here the CDR3 DNA reads TGTGCCTGGAGTGTCTCGGGTGGAGGAGCTTTCTTT.

This chain connects TRBV30 to TRBJ1-6; 8 bases are a match to TRBD1. Trimming took 1 base from V and 5 from J; bases not matched to a gene: 1. The germline gives CDR1 GTSNPN, CDR2 SVGIG (reference sequence). The CDR3 has 14 residues. The CDR3 spells CAWSGGQDNSPLHF. The DNA of the CDR3 is TGTGCCTGGAGTGGGGGACAGGATAATTCACCCCTCCACTTT.

The V and J genes are TRBV14 and TRBJ2-7; perhaps TRBD2 as D (6 bases). The ends were cut back, 2 bases at V and 1 base at J, with 18 bases in the middle. Germline V gene sequence: CDR1 SGHDN, CDR2 FVKESK. The CDR3 spans 17 residues. The CDR3 DNA is TGTGCCAGCAGCCAATTTCAGGTCGCGGGGAATTCCTACGAGCAGTACTTC. It yields the protein CASSQFQVAGNSYEQYF.

The chain recombines TRBV11-1 with TRBJ2-7; the D gene is possibly TRBD2 (6 bases). The CDR3 has 15 residues. CDR1 SGHAT and CDR2 FQDESV come from the germline V gene (reference sequence). V shed 2 bases and J shed 6 bases, with 17 bases lying between them. The CDR3 reads CASSLTQGPEGEQYF. CDR3 nucleotide sequence: TGTGCCAGCAGCTTAACTCAAGGGCCGGAGGGCGAGCAGTACTTC.

The rearrangement links TRBV28 to TRBJ2-4, with D possibly TRBD2 on 5 matching bases. The CDR3 spans 13 residues. Germline V gene lookup returns CDR1 MDHEN and CDR2 SYDVKM. V lost 5 bases to trimming and J lost 14 bases, with 19 bases between them. CDR3 sequence (DNA): TGTGCCAGCAGTCCCCCTTGGCGAGCGGCTAAGTACTTC. Translation gives CASSPPWRAAKYF.

The V call is TRBV7-2, the J call TRBJ1-3, with D maybe TRBD1 (5 bases). Trimming pared 3 bases from V and 4 bases from J, leaving 13 bases between. This CDR3 spans 15 amino acids. Per germline, CDR1 SGHTA and CDR2 FQGNSA. CDR3 residues: CASSLGLQTGNTIYF. CDR3 DNA: TGTGCCAGCAGCTTGGGACTGCAAACCGGAAACACCATATATTTT.

V gene TRBV9 combines with J gene TRBJ2-2; a weak D match, TRBD1 (5 bases). The V and J ends lost 4 bases and 2 bases respectively, with 12 bases between them. Germline CDR1 is SGDLS and CDR2 is YYNGEE. The CDR3 consists of 15 residues. The CDR3 DNA is TGTGCCAGCAGCCAAGGGGTGGCAAACACCGGGGAGCTGTTTTTT. This encodes CASSQGVANTGELFF.